A single sample gave rise to the 8 T cell receptor beta chains below, sequenced in a study of molecular identifiers for immune sequencing clone quantification (dated by TCRdb to 2017 to 2018). The library was produced with PCR. The sample was run on an Illumina HiSeq 4000. The public reads were reanalyzed by TCRdb: fastp trimming at Q25, MiXCR alignment, in-frame beta chains only. For every CDR3 protein sequence, its rows merge into one entry that carries the most common genes and DNA. The sample data list roughly 320,000 distinct CDR3 sequences, and around a fifth of these were observed just once. Approximately 0.8% of the sample rests with the top ten. Material: naive CD8+ T cells from blood, with Jurkat cell RNA spiked in. The meaning of the sample's cell subset or site label: FACS-sorted CD8+CD4-CCR7+CD45RA+ naive T cells. All receptors come from a human donor in good health. Some libraries in this study had Jurkat cell RNA spiked in.

This clonotype has a handful of counts. The chain recombines TRBV4-3 with TRBJ2-1, with D possibly matching TRBD1 (6 bases). The CDR3 contains 16 residues. The germline V and J ends were trimmed by 1 base and 7 bases, with 17 bases remaining between them. The germline V gene encodes CDR1 LGHNA and CDR2 YSLEER. CDR3 loop: CASSQAASTRGNEQFF. CDR3 coding DNA: TGCGCCAGCAGCCAAGCGGCTAGCACAAGGGGGAATGAGCAGTTCTTC.

This clonotype was seen repeatedly, ten times or more. The chain links TRBV7-9 to TRBJ2-3; tentative D call: TRBD1 (5 bases). Germline CDR1 SEHNR, CDR2 FQNEAQ (reference sequence). The ends were cut back, 0 bases at V and 5 bases at J, with 6 bases in the middle. The CDR3 totals 13 residues. The CDR3 coding sequence is TGTGCCAGCAGCTTAGCACAGGTAGATACGCAGTATTTT. Residues: CASSLAQVDTQYF.

About this clonotype itself: The conserved phenylalanine or tryptophan is not found at the CDR3 terminus, so this likely reflects a read error. CDR3 bases: TGTGCCAGCAGTTTTCCCGGCCAGGGATCGCCCTACGAGCAGTACCTC. The encoded protein is CASSFPGQGSPYEQYL. This sequence joins TRBV28 and TRBJ2-7, with D perhaps TRBD1 (5 bases). Between the trimmed V and J ends, which lost 3 bases and 2 bases, there was a span of 17 bases. This CDR3 has 16 residues. CDR1 and CDR2 from the germline V gene are MDHEN and SYDVKM.

This clonotype was recorded at least ten times. The V call is TRBV5-4, the J call TRBJ1-3; maybe TRBD1 (5 bases). Trimming cost V 4 bases and J 4 bases, with 12 bases left between them. The CDR3 contains 14 residues. CDR1 and CDR2 (germline): SGHNT, YYREEE (reference sequence). The DNA for the CDR3 is TGTGCCAGCAGCCCGGGACCGCTCGGAAACACCATATATTTT. Protein product: CASSPGPLGNTIYF.

The chain has TRBV6-2 or TRBV6-3 and TRBJ2-3; 9 nucleotides align to TRBD2. V was pared by 5 bases and J by 2 bases, with 14 bases of the junction left unmatched. Germline V gives CDR1 MNHEY, CDR2 SVGEGT. CDR3 length: 18 amino acids. The CDR3 DNA sequence: TGTGCCAGCAGTCAAATAAAGACCGGGACTAGCATCACAGATACGCAGTATTTT. Its protein product is CASSQIKTGTSITDTQYF.

The sample holds many counts of this clonotype. The chain uses TRBV7-9 and TRBJ2-3; D perhaps matches TRBD1 (6 bases). The CDR3 loop spans 17 amino acids. The V and J ends lost 4 bases and 5 bases respectively, with 22 bases between them. Germline V gene lookup returns CDR1 SEHNR and CDR2 FQNEAQ (reference sequence). CDR3 bases: TGTGCCAGCAGCTCCACACGGACAGCCCTATTCGGAGATACGCAGTATTTT. Translation: CASSSTRTALFGDTQYF.

This clonotype was recorded many times. The rearrangement joins TRBV2 to TRBJ1-1; the D gene is possibly TRBD1 (5 bases). The CDR3 covers 16 residues. In germline, CDR1 is SNHLY, CDR2 FYNNEI. CDR3: CATFEAAGSMNTEAFF. For the CDR3, the DNA is TGTGCTACGTTTGAGGCGGCAGGGAGTATGAACACTGAAGCTTTCTTT.

This clonotype was seen more than once but under ten times. The CDR3 ends on some other residue instead of the conserved phenylalanine or tryptophan, so this is likely a read error. V gene TRBV5-5 combines with J gene TRBJ2-3; D not certain. Trimming left V 4 bases short and J 0 bases short, with 12 bases between. This CDR3 has 15 residues. Germline values: CDR1 SGHKS, CDR2 YYEKEE (reference sequence). In DNA, the CDR3 is TGTGCCAGCAGCCCTGAGCCATCTAGCACAGATACGCAGTATTCT. It encodes CASSPEPSSTDTQYS.